The clone carrying this T cell receptor (beta chain) was seen just once. This entry belongs to a study of cytomegalovirus exposure and HLA in healthy donors. V was clipped by 1 base and J by 6 bases, with 7 bases between them. From germline, CDR1 is SGHTA and CDR2 FQGNSA. This CDR3 has 12 amino acids. 60 Vbeta and 13 Jbeta primers were used in PCR. TCRdb's copy holds only in-frame clones and misses some; the assay was immunoSEQ multiplex PCR. The sample includes 75,000 to 100,000 clones, approximately 76% of them seen just once. The TCR originated in a woman aged 55-75 years in good health and CMV-seropositive. What was sequenced was PBMCs. J is TRBJ2-7 and V is TRBV7-2; D unresolved. CDR3 loop: CASSLGLGEQYF. CDR3 sequence (DNA): TGTGCCAGCAGCTTAGGGCTAGGCGAGCAGTACTTC.